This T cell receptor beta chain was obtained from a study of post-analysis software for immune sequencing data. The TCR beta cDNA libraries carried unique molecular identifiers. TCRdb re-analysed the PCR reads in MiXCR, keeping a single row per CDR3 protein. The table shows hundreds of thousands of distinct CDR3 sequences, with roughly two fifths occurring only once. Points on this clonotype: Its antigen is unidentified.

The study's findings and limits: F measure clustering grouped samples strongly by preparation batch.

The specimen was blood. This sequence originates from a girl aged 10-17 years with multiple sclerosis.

The CDR3 loop reads CASSLHDSSGAHETQYF. In DNA form, the CDR3 reads TGTGCCAGCAGCTTACACGACTCATCGGGGGCGCACGAGACCCAGTACTTC. The gene calls are TRBV7-9 and TRBJ2-5, with D possibly being TRBD1 or TRBD2 (6 bases each). CDR1 and CDR2 from the germline V gene are SEHNR and FQNEAQ (reference sequence). Trimming cost V 2 bases and J 5 bases, with 21 bases left between them. This CDR3 has 17 amino acids. The whole variable domain, filled in from reference TRBV7-9 and TRBJ2-5, reads DTGVSQNPRHKITKRGQNVTFRCDPISEHNRLYWYRQTLGQGPEFLTYFQNEAQLEKSRLLSDRFSAERPKGSFSTLEIQRTEQGDSAMYLCASSLHDSSGAHETQYFGPGTRLLVL.